This is a list of T cell receptor beta chains from one sample in a study of blood T cell repertoires in COVID-19. Produced via immunoSEQ multiplex PCR; TCRdb's table is partial and in-frame only. Here the sample spans about 110,000 clones, more than 80% being singletons. Specimen: peripheral blood. The receptors originated from a woman in her 50s with acute or convalescent COVID-19. The CDR3 runs from the conserved cysteine through the conserved F or W. Each record gives: V gene, D gene, J gene, clone size, CDR3 DNA, CDR3 protein. The D gene is left open where the match is weak. Expanded clones get a size class; other rows say once, few or many, or leave the size out.

>TRBV7-2|-|TRBJ1-1|-
TGTGCCAGCAGCTACCCAATCGGTGAAGCTTTCTTT
CASSYPIGEAFF
>TRBV19|-|TRBJ1-2|-
TGTGCCAGTAGTATCCCGGGGGGGGCTAACTATGGCTACACCTTC
CASSIPGGANYGYTF
>TRBV7-8|-|TRBJ2-2|-
TGTGCCAGCAGCTTAGGACAGTTCCCCGGGGAGCTGTTTTTT
CASSLGQFPGELFF
>TRBV2|TRBD1|TRBJ1-1|-
TGTGCCAGCATCCCAGGACAGGGGGCGACGAATACTGAAGCTTTCTTT
CASIPGQGATNTEAFF
>TRBV20-1|-|TRBJ1-2|-
TGCAGTGCTAAGGGAGTGGCCGGCTACACCTTC
CSAKGVAGYTF
>TRBV6-5|TRBD1|TRBJ2-7|few
TGTGCCAGCAGTATAACCAGGGGGCCCACCTACGAGCAGTACTTC
CASSITRGPTYEQYF
>TRBV5-1|-|TRBJ2-2|-
TGCGCCAGCAGCGATCTAAGGGACTTAAACACCGGGGAGCTGTTTTTT
CASSDLRDLNTGELFF
>TRBV6-5|TRBD1|TRBJ1-4|-
TGTGCCAGCACCATGGGACAGGTGAATGAAAAACTGTTTTTT
CASTMGQVNEKLFF
>TRBV6-2/TRBV6-3|TRBD2|TRBJ2-1|-
TGTGCCAGCAGCATCCTTAGCGGGAGCTCCTACAATGAGCAGTTCTTC
CASSILSGSSYNEQFF
>TRBV5-4|TRBD1|TRBJ1-1|-
TGTGCCAGCAGCTTCCTCCTAGGACAGGGGGACACTGAAGCTTTCTTT
CASSFLLGQGDTEAFF
>TRBV28|TRBD1|TRBJ1-2|-
TGTGCCAGCAGCCAAGGACAGGGTCACGATGGCTACACCTTC
CASSQGQGHDGYTF
>TRBV4-3|-|TRBJ2-5|-
TGCGCCAGCAGCCAAGCCACAACGCTTGGGACCCAGTACTTC
CASSQATTLGTQYF
>TRBV5-4|TRBD2|TRBJ2-3|-
TGTGCCAGCAGCTTGGTCGGGACTAGCGTATCCACAGATACGCAGTATTTT
CASSLVGTSVSTDTQYF
>TRBV12-3/TRBV12-4|-|TRBJ1-2|-
TGTGCCAGCAGTTTTGGGGAGGAGGATGGCTACACCTTC
CASSFGEEDGYTF
>TRBV3-1/TRBV3-2|-|TRBJ2-1|-
TGTGCCAGCAGCTCGGACAAATACAATGAGCAGTTCTTC
CASSSDKYNEQFF
>TRBV24-1|-|TRBJ2-3|once
TGTGCCACCGGCCTAGCGAGCACAGATACGCAGTATTTT
CATGLASTDTQYF
>TRBV4-2|TRBD1|TRBJ1-2|-
TGTGCCAGCAGCTTCCGGGACAGGGGTATCTATGGCTACACCTTC
CASSFRDRGIYGYTF
>TRBV30|-|TRBJ1-4|-
TGTGGCGGGACTCAGCGAATTAATGAAAAACTGTTTTTT
CGGTQRINEKLFF
>TRBV7-9|TRBD1|TRBJ1-2|-
TGTGCCAGCAGCCTTGACAGGGGGCCGGGTGGCTACACCTTC
CASSLDRGPGGYTF
>TRBV4-1|-|TRBJ1-5|-
TGCGCCAGCAGCCACCAGGTGGGCCCCAATCAGCCCCAGCATTTT
CASSHQVGPNQPQHF
>TRBV7-3|-|TRBJ2-6|-
TGTGCCAGCAAAGGGGCTGGGGCCAACGTCCTGACTTTC
CASKGAGANVLTF
>TRBV4-3|-|TRBJ1-4|-
TGCGCCAGCGGGGCGGAAGCTAATGAAAAACTGTTTTTT
CASGAEANEKLFF
>TRBV5-6|-|TRBJ1-2|-
TGTGCCAGCAGCTTCCCCCCTCAGGATAACTATGGCTACACCTTC
CASSFPPQDNYGYTF
>TRBV2|-|TRBJ1-2|few
TGTGCCAGCAGTGAACGGCTAGCTGCTTTTGGGCAAGGCTACACCTTC
CASSERLAAFGQGYTF
>TRBV6-5|-|TRBJ1-5|-
TGTGCCAGCAGTCCCCGTCTCCGGGGACAGCCCCAGCATTTT
CASSPRLRGQPQHF
>TRBV2|TRBD1|TRBJ1-2|-
TGTGCCAGCAGTAGGACAGGGGCCAACTATGGCTACACCTTC
CASSRTGANYGYTF
>TRBV3-1/TRBV3-2|-|TRBJ2-1|-
TGTGCCAGCAGCCCCGGGGGTCTCTCCTACAATGAGCAGTTCTTC
CASSPGGLSYNEQFF
>TRBV4-3|TRBD1|TRBJ1-2|-
TGCGCCAGCAGCCAAGATGCCAGGGGGCAAAGTGGCTACACCTTC
CASSQDARGQSGYTF
>TRBV9|TRBD1|TRBJ1-5|-
TGTGCCAGCAGCGCGGGACAGGGGGCAGGCCAGCCCCAGCATTTT
CASSAGQGAGQPQHF
>TRBV5-4|-|TRBJ1-1|-
TGTGCCAGCAGCTTGGACAGGGATTTTGGTGAAGCTTTCTTT
CASSLDRDFGEAFF
>TRBV10-3|-|TRBJ2-3|-
TGTGCCATCAGTCTAGATTCAGATACGCAGTATTTT
CAISLDSDTQYF
>TRBV4-1|TRBD1|TRBJ1-1|-
TGCGCCAGCAGCAAGGGACAGGGAAACGGTGAAGCTTTCTTT
CASSKGQGNGEAFF
>TRBV4-1|-|TRBJ1-5|few
TGCGCCAGCAGCCAGATCGGACAGTTGAATCAGCCCCAGCATTTT
CASSQIGQLNQPQHF
>TRBV3-1/TRBV3-2|TRBD1|TRBJ2-7|-
TGTGCCAGCAGCCAAGGGACAGGGGATTTGAGCGAGCAGTACTTC
CASSQGTGDLSEQYF
>TRBV28|-|TRBJ2-5|-
TGTGCCAGCAAAGTCGGGTACCAAGAGACCCAGTACTTC
CASKVGYQETQYF
>TRBV5-4|-|TRBJ1-6|-
TGTGCCAGCAGCCTCAACGGGATCAAAACCGGTTCACCCCTCCACTTT
CASSLNGIKTGSPLHF
>TRBV5-4|-|TRBJ1-6|-
TGTGCCAGCAGCCCGGACAGTAAGAGCTCCTATAATTCACCCCTCCACTTT
CASSPDSKSSYNSPLHF
>TRBV7-2|TRBD2|TRBJ2-7|once
TGTGCCAGCAGCGTCAACCGGGACTACTACGAGCAGTACTTC
CASSVNRDYYEQYF
>TRBV7-2|TRBD2|TRBJ2-7|-
TGTGCCAGCAGCTCATTAGCGGGAGGTGGCAACGAGCAGTACTTC
CASSSLAGGGNEQYF
>TRBV9|TRBD1|TRBJ1-6|once
TGTGCCAGCAGCGTAGAGGGACAGGGTCTCAGGGATAATTCACCCCTCCACTTT
CASSVEGQGLRDNSPLHF
>TRBV6-2/TRBV6-3|-|TRBJ1-1|-
TGTGCCAGCAGTTACTCCGGGGAAGGGATTACTGAAGCTTTCTTT
CASSYSGEGITEAFF
>TRBV3-1/TRBV3-2|-|TRBJ1-5|-
TGTGCCAGCAGCCAAACAGGGTCGAATCAGCCCCAGCATTTT
CASSQTGSNQPQHF
>TRBV3-1/TRBV3-2|-|TRBJ1-3|-
TGTGCCAGCAGCCAAGGCAGACTGTCTGGAAACACCATATATTTT
CASSQGRLSGNTIYF
>TRBV20-1|-|TRBJ1-1|once
TGCAGTGCCTGGCCCGGAGGGACTTTCTTT
CSAWPGGTFF